This TCR beta chain was obtained from a study of blood T cell repertoires in COVID-19 (TCRdb year 2020). Background for the entire study: Samples covering the acute and convalescent phases of COVID-19 were provided by collaborators in the United States, Italy and Spain. The prospective study material was composed of cDNA or gDNA derived from T cells, B-cell-depleted T cells, or PBMCs. The dataset comprised deeply sampled blood TCRbeta repertoires from subjects exposed to, actively infected with, or recovered from COVID-19. The repertoires were released in a freely available public database intended as a resource for research on the immune response to SARS-CoV-2. The samples were drawn from two sources: the first 160 participants of the ongoing ImmuneRACE study, and about 1,300 subjects contributed by 6 global collaborators. Nearly every sample came with metadata listing a de-identified subject ID, COVID-19 status, age in years and sex. Where HLA class I and class II types were available, the types were taken from metadata supplied by the sample provider, not from assay-based typing.

Worth noting for this clone: The antigen this receptor binds is unknown. The record has no base qualities; no much larger clone is one base away.

CDR1 MNHNS and CDR2 SASEGT are derived from the germline V gene. Reading from cysteine to phenylalanine, the CDR3 counts 19 amino acids. CDR3 DNA is the only sequence kept; it has 57 bases, read in frame from the first base. The V end gives up 4 bases and the J end 5 bases, leaving 16 bases in the junction not matched to a gene. The immunoSEQ Assay, a bias-controlled multiplex PCR, was used to amplify TCRbeta CDR3 regions from genomic DNA. Under the source paper's analysis protocol: Nucleated cell counts per sample were estimated from amplification of reference gene primers within the assay. To quantify the absolute abundance of each unique TCRbeta CDR3 rearrangement, sequence reads were collapsed and filtered. For each sample, productive Simpson clonality was calculated as the square root of Simpson's diversity index over productive rearrangements. TCRdb carries this immuneACCESS record with in-frame sequences only. Its versions omit some clonotypes, under half of them owing to an unresolved V gene in the studies checked, with the rest unexplained. That table furnishes V, J and clone size, whereas the DNA furnished D and trimming. This sample is represented by about 280,000 clones; about 91% of them were singletons. Clones ranked in the top ten supply 2.8% of the sample.

Enrolling through a virtual design, the prospective study's participants ranged in age from roughly 18 to 89 years and lived across 24 United States geographic areas. In the prospective study, participants were assigned to cohorts based on the clinical history participants reported in a screening survey and a study questionnaire. Exposed participants were defined as having been in contact with someone with a PCR-confirmed or clinician-diagnosed COVID-19 case within 2 weeks of study entry. Each participant in the prospective study had whole blood, serum and a nasopharyngeal or oropharyngeal swab collected by mobile phlebotomists. Over a roughly two-month period, participants in the prospective study had the option of providing additional blood draws and questionnaires. Blood samples from the prospective study were shipped frozen or at room temperature prior to DNA extraction. What the work shows at the level of the full study, not this receptor alone: How much clinical and demographic metadata was included differed by source and by participant, and the metadata was provided uncurated.

This clonotype originated in a man aged 40-49 years who had been exposed to COVID-19. The rearranged segments are TRBV6-1 and TRBJ2-1, and 11 bases in between align with TRBD2. The specimen sequenced was PBMCs or T cells enriched from blood (not recorded which). Here is the DNA: TGTGCCAGCAGTGCTACCTTATCCCGACTAGCGGGACCCCACAATGAGCAGTTCTTC. It codes for CASSATLSRLAGPHNEQFF.